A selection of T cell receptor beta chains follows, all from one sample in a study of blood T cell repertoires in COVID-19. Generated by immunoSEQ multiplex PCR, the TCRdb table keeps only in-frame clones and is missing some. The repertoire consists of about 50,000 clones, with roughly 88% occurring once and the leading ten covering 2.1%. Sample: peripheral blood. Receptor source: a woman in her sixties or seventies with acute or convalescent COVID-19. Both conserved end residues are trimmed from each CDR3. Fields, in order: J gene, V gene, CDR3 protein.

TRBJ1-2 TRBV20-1 SASGQSNYGYT
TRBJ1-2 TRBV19 ASGPLGGYGYT
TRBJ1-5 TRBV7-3 ASSLTRDRDTSNQPQH
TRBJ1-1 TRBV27 ASSSRTGRNTEAF
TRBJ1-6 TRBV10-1 ASTVPTGGHSPLH
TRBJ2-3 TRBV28 ASSSPLAGGLNTQY
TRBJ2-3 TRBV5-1 ASSSPSTDTQY
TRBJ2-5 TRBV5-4 ASSGGTGGETQY
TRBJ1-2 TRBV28 ASSFTGTYGYT
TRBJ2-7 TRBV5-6 ASSLYADRVWSEQY
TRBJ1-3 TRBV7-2 ASSPDRGYGNTIY
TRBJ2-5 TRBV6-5 ASRLLGLAGQETQY
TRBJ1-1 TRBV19 ASSKSRTGRNTEAF
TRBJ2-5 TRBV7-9 ASSATGTGGFETQY
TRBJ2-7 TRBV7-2 ASSKRTAFSYEQY
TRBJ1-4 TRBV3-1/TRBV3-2 ASSRTLGVFEKLF
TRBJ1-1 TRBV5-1 ASGSPGQGPTEAF